The 6 T cell receptor beta chains below come from one sample, sequenced in a study of cytomegalovirus exposure and HLA in healthy donors. PCR involved 60 Vbeta and 13 Jbeta primers. Clones were sequenced by immunoSEQ multiplex PCR, and TCRdb holds only the in-frame ones, with some missing. This table has approximately 140,000 clones, 55% to 75% appearing once. Sequencing input: PBMCs. These receptors came from a woman aged 60-75 years in good health and CMV-seropositive.

A remark on this clone: The sample holds other DNA sequences that translate to the same CDR3. The gene calls are TRBV5-1 and TRBJ2-3; 10 bases are shared with TRBD2. The CDR3 sequence is 15 residues long. J lost 1 base, V lost 5 bases, and 4 bases had no gene match. Germline V gives CDR1 SGHRS, CDR2 YFSETQ. CDR3 nucleotide sequence: TGCGCCAGCAGTTTCGGGACTAGCGGCACAGATACGCAGTATTTT. Translating it yields CASSFGTSGTDTQYF. Based on the CDR3 plus reference TRBV5-1 and TRBJ2-3, the full variable domain is KAGVTQTPRYLIKTRGQQVTLSCSPISGHRSVSWYQQTPGQGLQFLFEYFSETQRNKGNFPGRFSGRQFSNSRSEMNVSTLELGDSALYLCASSFGTSGTDTQYFGPGTRLTVL.

This chain uses TRBV5-1 with TRBJ1-5; D unclear. Germline CDR1 and CDR2: SGHRS and YFSETQ. CDR3 length: 15 residues. V gave up 0 bases and J gave up 0 bases, with 7 bases separating them. Here the CDR3 DNA reads TGCGCCAGCAGCTTGGACGGTGATAGCAATCAGCCCCAGCATTTT. Protein product: CASSLDGDSNQPQHF.

The chain uses TRBV9 and TRBJ2-3, with 9 bases that match TRBD1. This CDR3 spans 15 amino acids. J lost 4 bases, V lost 3 bases, and 6 bases had no gene match. Germline values: CDR1 SGDLS, CDR2 YYNGEE. Here the CDR3 DNA reads TGTGCCAGCAGCGCCGTCGGGACAGGGCCAGATACGCAGTATTTT. This encodes CASSAVGTGPDTQYF.

The chain carries TRBV4-3 and TRBJ2-3; D unclear. Germline CDR1 LGHNA, CDR2 YSLEER. The CDR3 contains 13 residues. Trimming removed 0 bases at V and 2 bases at J, with 3 bases between. CDR3 nucleotides: TGCGCCAGCAGCCAAGACTTCACAGATACGCAGTATTTT. Translation: CASSQDFTDTQYF.

The V call is TRBV15, the J call TRBJ2-1; TRBD2 agrees at 8 bases. CDR3 length equals 16 residues. The V and J ends lost 1 base and 5 bases, in that order; junction bases with no gene match: 7. CDR1 and CDR2 from the germline V gene are LNHNV and YYDKDF (reference sequence). The CDR3 loop is CATSRGGGRSHNEQFF. In nucleotides, the CDR3 is TGTGCCACCAGCAGAGGAGGCGGGAGGTCCCACAATGAGCAGTTCTTC.

This chain links TRBV5-1 with TRBJ1-3; the match to TRBD1 covers 7 bases. There are 14 residues in the CDR3. After removal of 4 bases from V and 4 bases from J, the junction contained 5 bases not matched to a gene. Looked up from germline, CDR1 is SGHRS and CDR2 is YFSETQ. The CDR3 nucleotides are TGCGCCAGCAGCGCTACAGGGGTGGGAAACACCATATATTTT. This gives the protein CASSATGVGNTIYF.